A selection of T cell receptor beta chains follows, all from one sample in a study of T cell responses to AZD1222 COVID-19 vaccine. Some clones are missing from TCRdb's copy, which holds only in-frame ones; the method was immunoSEQ multiplex PCR. The sample has about 210,000 clones; approximately 92% are singletons. Sequences were derived from peripheral blood, sampled on day 0 of AZD1222 vaccination. The receptors were gathered from an adult in good health. CDR3s include the opening cysteine and the closing phenylalanine or tryptophan. The order of the fields is clone size, J gene, D gene, V gene, CDR3 protein, CDR3 DNA. A D gene is named only where the DNA matches it firmly. Not every row has a clone size; where given, it reads once, few, many or a size class.

clone size: -; J gene: TRBJ1-2; D gene: -; V gene: TRBV6-5; CDR3 protein: CASRDQGRSNYGYTF; CDR3 DNA: TGTGCCAGCAGGGATCAGGGAAGATCGAACTATGGCTACACCTTC
clone size: -; J gene: TRBJ1-2; D gene: TRBD1; V gene: TRBV6-5; CDR3 protein: CASSYRTGGLYGYTF; CDR3 DNA: TGTGCCAGCAGTTACCGGACAGGGGGTCTTTATGGCTACACCTTC
clone size: -; J gene: TRBJ1-2; D gene: -; V gene: TRBV19; CDR3 protein: CASRSAAALRNGYTF; CDR3 DNA: TGTGCCAGTAGATCAGCGGCCGCTCTAAGGAATGGCTACACCTTC
clone size: few; J gene: TRBJ1-1; D gene: -; V gene: TRBV9; CDR3 protein: CASSVGLVNTEAFF; CDR3 DNA: TGTGCCAGTAGCGTCGGTTTGGTTAACACTGAAGCTTTCTTT
clone size: few; J gene: TRBJ1-1; D gene: -; V gene: TRBV3-1/TRBV3-2; CDR3 protein: CASSQAPSPEAFF; CDR3 DNA: TGTGCCAGCAGCCAAGCCCCTAGTCCTGAAGCTTTCTTT
clone size: -; J gene: TRBJ2-1; D gene: -; V gene: TRBV3-1/TRBV3-2; CDR3 protein: CASSQGNEQFF; CDR3 DNA: TGTGCCAGCAGCCAAGGCAATGAGCAGTTCTTC
clone size: -; J gene: TRBJ1-4; D gene: -; V gene: TRBV7-9; CDR3 protein: CASSLGVTLMATNEKLFF; CDR3 DNA: TGTGCCAGCAGCTTAGGAGTTACCCTCATGGCAACTAATGAAAAACTGTTTTTT
clone size: -; J gene: TRBJ1-2; D gene: -; V gene: TRBV27; CDR3 protein: CASSPLTGVNYGYTF; CDR3 DNA: TGTGCCAGCAGTCCATTGACAGGAGTAAACTATGGCTACACCTTC
clone size: -; J gene: TRBJ1-1; D gene: TRBD1; V gene: TRBV4-1; CDR3 protein: CASSPPTGTGSEAFF; CDR3 DNA: TGCGCCAGCAGCCCGCCGACCGGGACAGGGTCAGAAGCTTTCTTT
clone size: -; J gene: TRBJ1-2; D gene: -; V gene: TRBV3-1/TRBV3-2; CDR3 protein: CASSQGPGVNYGYTF; CDR3 DNA: TGTGCCAGCAGCCAAGGGCCGGGGGTAAACTATGGCTACACCTTC
clone size: -; J gene: TRBJ2-5; D gene: -; V gene: TRBV6-5; CDR3 protein: CASSYSGQPQETQYF; CDR3 DNA: TGTGCCAGCAGTTACTCGGGGCAGCCCCAAGAGACCCAGTACTTC
clone size: -; J gene: TRBJ1-5; D gene: -; V gene: TRBV18; CDR3 protein: CASSLGFPGGDQPQHF; CDR3 DNA: TGTGCCAGCTCACTCGGGTTCCCCGGAGGGGATCAGCCCCAGCATTTT
clone size: -; J gene: TRBJ1-3; D gene: -; V gene: TRBV18; CDR3 protein: CASSPITGNTIYF; CDR3 DNA: TGTGCCAGCTCACCTATAACTGGAAACACCATATATTTT
clone size: once; J gene: TRBJ1-1; D gene: -; V gene: TRBV6-5; CDR3 protein: CASNPVSGVNTEAFF; CDR3 DNA: TGTGCCAGCAATCCGGTGAGTGGGGTGAACACTGAAGCTTTCTTT
clone size: -; J gene: TRBJ2-7; D gene: TRBD1; V gene: TRBV5-1; CDR3 protein: CASSFSWTGEYEQYF; CDR3 DNA: TGCGCCAGCAGCTTTTCTTGGACAGGGGAGTACGAGCAGTACTTC
clone size: -; J gene: TRBJ1-5; D gene: TRBD1; V gene: TRBV5-5; CDR3 protein: CASSLTSGTGVAQPQHF; CDR3 DNA: TGTGCCAGCAGTTTGACTTCCGGGACAGGGGTCGCTCAGCCCCAGCATTTT
clone size: -; J gene: TRBJ2-7; D gene: -; V gene: TRBV5-6; CDR3 protein: CASSFSRAGQYF; CDR3 DNA: TGTGCCAGCAGCTTTTCGCGAGCCGGGCAGTACTTC
clone size: -; J gene: TRBJ1-1; D gene: -; V gene: TRBV4-3; CDR3 protein: CASSQVKGMRTEAFF; CDR3 DNA: TGCGCCAGCAGCCAAGTCAAAGGGATGAGGACTGAAGCTTTCTTT
clone size: -; J gene: TRBJ2-7; D gene: TRBD1; V gene: TRBV30; CDR3 protein: CAWADDRVSYEQYF; CDR3 DNA: TGTGCCTGGGCCGACGACAGGGTCTCCTACGAGCAGTACTTC
clone size: -; J gene: TRBJ1-2; D gene: -; V gene: TRBV6-5; CDR3 protein: CASSNDRFYGYTF; CDR3 DNA: TGTGCCAGCAGTAATGACAGGTTCTATGGCTACACCTTC
clone size: -; J gene: TRBJ2-2; D gene: TRBD1; V gene: TRBV24-1; CDR3 protein: CATSDPTGVDTGELFF; CDR3 DNA: TGTGCCACCAGTGACCCGACAGGGGTGGACACCGGGGAGCTGTTTTTT
clone size: -; J gene: TRBJ1-1; D gene: -; V gene: TRBV7-9; CDR3 protein: CASSTLGTEAFF; CDR3 DNA: TGTGCCAGCTCAACACTAGGCACTGAAGCTTTCTTT
clone size: -; J gene: TRBJ2-1; D gene: TRBD2; V gene: TRBV7-2; CDR3 protein: CASSLAGGRYNEQFF; CDR3 DNA: TGTGCCAGCAGCCTCGCGGGGGGGCGATACAATGAGCAGTTCTTC
clone size: -; J gene: TRBJ1-2; D gene: -; V gene: TRBV29-1; CDR3 protein: CSVEVEGDSRSWFYGYTF; CDR3 DNA: TGCAGCGTTGAAGTGGAGGGGGACTCGAGGAGCTGGTTCTATGGCTACACCTTC
clone size: once; J gene: TRBJ1-2; D gene: -; V gene: TRBV27; CDR3 protein: CASSPEDGTYGYTF; CDR3 DNA: TGTGCCAGCAGTCCCGAGGACGGGACCTATGGCTACACCTTC
clone size: -; J gene: TRBJ2-7; D gene: -; V gene: TRBV12-5; CDR3 protein: CASGLVRETLRYEQYF; CDR3 DNA: TGTGCTAGTGGTTTGGTACGGGAGACCCTCCGCTACGAGCAGTACTTC
clone size: -; J gene: TRBJ1-1; D gene: -; V gene: TRBV7-2; CDR3 protein: CASSLQGGTEAFF; CDR3 DNA: TGTGCCAGCAGCTTACAAGGGGGGACTGAAGCTTTCTTT
clone size: -; J gene: TRBJ1-2; D gene: -; V gene: TRBV7-9; CDR3 protein: CASSPNQDTIYGYTF; CDR3 DNA: TGTGCCAGCAGCCCGAACCAGGACACCATCTATGGCTACACCTTC
clone size: once; J gene: TRBJ2-2; D gene: TRBD1; V gene: TRBV5-1; CDR3 protein: CASSSLGQGASTGELFF; CDR3 DNA: TGCGCCAGCAGCTCCCTTGGACAGGGGGCCTCAACCGGGGAGCTGTTTTTT
clone size: -; J gene: TRBJ1-1; D gene: -; V gene: TRBV2; CDR3 protein: CASSEAPGQGTEAFF; CDR3 DNA: TGTGCCAGCAGCGAAGCTCCGGGACAAGGCACTGAAGCTTTCTTT
clone size: -; J gene: TRBJ2-1; D gene: -; V gene: TRBV4-2; CDR3 protein: CASSLGGASYNEQFF; CDR3 DNA: TGTGCCAGCAGCCTCGGCGGAGCATCCTACAATGAGCAGTTCTTC
clone size: -; J gene: TRBJ1-5; D gene: -; V gene: TRBV5-4; CDR3 protein: CASPLEGYSNQPQHF; CDR3 DNA: TGTGCCAGCCCCTTGGAGGGGTATAGCAATCAGCCCCAGCATTTT
clone size: -; J gene: TRBJ2-2; D gene: -; V gene: TRBV30; CDR3 protein: CACPGRTGRATGELFF; CDR3 DNA: TGTGCCTGCCCGGGGAGGACAGGGAGGGCCACCGGGGAGCTGTTTTTT
clone size: -; J gene: TRBJ1-6; D gene: -; V gene: TRBV19; CDR3 protein: CASSIEGQPSSYNSPLHF; CDR3 DNA: TGTGCCAGTAGTATAGAGGGGCAGCCGAGCTCCTATAATTCACCCCTCCACTTT
clone size: -; J gene: TRBJ1-2; D gene: -; V gene: TRBV30; CDR3 protein: CAWTPDSRYGYTF; CDR3 DNA: TGTGCCTGGACTCCGGACAGCCGGTATGGCTACACCTTC
clone size: -; J gene: TRBJ1-2; D gene: TRBD1; V gene: TRBV4-2; CDR3 protein: CASSQDRTGGKEGYTF; CDR3 DNA: TGTGCCAGCAGCCAAGATAGAACAGGGGGGAAGGAGGGCTACACCTTC
clone size: -; J gene: TRBJ2-7; D gene: TRBD1; V gene: TRBV7-7; CDR3 protein: CASSPRARGSYEQYF; CDR3 DNA: TGTGCCAGCAGCCCACGCGCCAGGGGGTCATACGAGCAGTACTTC
clone size: -; J gene: TRBJ2-1; D gene: -; V gene: TRBV24-1; CDR3 protein: CATSDALKAYNEQFF; CDR3 DNA: TGTGCCACCAGTGACGCCCTGAAGGCCTACAATGAGCAGTTCTTC
clone size: -; J gene: TRBJ1-1; D gene: -; V gene: TRBV19; CDR3 protein: CASSMQGVSTEAFF; CDR3 DNA: TGTGCCAGTAGTATGCAGGGTGTTAGCACTGAAGCTTTCTTT
clone size: -; J gene: TRBJ1-6; D gene: -; V gene: TRBV28; CDR3 protein: CASSLLQGSPLHF; CDR3 DNA: TGTGCCAGCAGTCTCCTACAGGGTTCACCCCTCCACTTT
clone size: -; J gene: TRBJ2-1; D gene: -; V gene: TRBV27; CDR3 protein: CASSSPYNEQFF; CDR3 DNA: TGTGCCAGCAGTTCACCCTACAATGAGCAGTTCTTC
clone size: -; J gene: TRBJ1-4; D gene: TRBD1; V gene: TRBV6-5; CDR3 protein: CASTQGGGKLFF; CDR3 DNA: TGTGCCAGCACCCAGGGGGGCGGAAAACTGTTTTTT
clone size: -; J gene: TRBJ2-5; D gene: -; V gene: TRBV18; CDR3 protein: CASSPTTEQETQYF; CDR3 DNA: TGTGCCAGCTCACCAACGACAGAGCAAGAGACCCAGTACTTC
clone size: -; J gene: TRBJ1-4; D gene: -; V gene: TRBV12-3/TRBV12-4; CDR3 protein: CASSLYGGEKLFF; CDR3 DNA: TGTGCCAGCAGTTTATATGGTGGAGAAAAACTGTTTTTT
clone size: -; J gene: TRBJ2-7; D gene: -; V gene: TRBV4-1; CDR3 protein: CASSQENRYSYEQYF; CDR3 DNA: TGCGCCAGCAGCCAAGAGAACAGGTACTCCTACGAGCAGTACTTC
clone size: -; J gene: TRBJ2-3; D gene: -; V gene: TRBV9; CDR3 protein: CASSVEGNTDTQYF; CDR3 DNA: TGTGCCAGCAGCGTAGAAGGTAACACAGATACGCAGTATTTT
clone size: -; J gene: TRBJ1-2; D gene: -; V gene: TRBV20-1; CDR3 protein: CSASNYGYTF; CDR3 DNA: TGCAGTGCTAGTAATTATGGCTACACCTTC
clone size: -; J gene: TRBJ2-2; D gene: -; V gene: TRBV5-5; CDR3 protein: CASSFMEGPTGELFF; CDR3 DNA: TGTGCCAGCAGCTTCATGGAGGGGCCCACCGGGGAGCTGTTTTTT
clone size: -; J gene: TRBJ2-5; D gene: TRBD2; V gene: TRBV6-5; CDR3 protein: CASSTPAGRETQYF; CDR3 DNA: TGTGCCAGCAGTACCCCAGCGGGGCGAGAGACCCAGTACTTC
clone size: -; J gene: TRBJ1-5; D gene: -; V gene: TRBV2; CDR3 protein: CASTSTQGIGQPQHF; CDR3 DNA: TGTGCCAGCACCTCTACCCAAGGGATAGGGCAGCCCCAGCATTTT
clone size: -; J gene: TRBJ2-1; D gene: TRBD2; V gene: TRBV14; CDR3 protein: CASSQLAGGGNEQFF; CDR3 DNA: TGTGCCAGCAGCCAACTAGCGGGGGGTGGTAATGAGCAGTTCTTC
clone size: -; J gene: TRBJ2-7; D gene: -; V gene: TRBV28; CDR3 protein: CASSLSGFSYEQYF; CDR3 DNA: TGTGCCAGCAGTTTATCCGGCTTCTCCTACGAGCAGTACTTC
clone size: -; J gene: TRBJ1-6; D gene: -; V gene: TRBV12-3/TRBV12-4; CDR3 protein: CASSLGVSPLHF; CDR3 DNA: TGTGCCAGCAGTTTAGGGGTCTCACCCCTCCACTTT
clone size: -; J gene: TRBJ1-1; D gene: -; V gene: TRBV5-1; CDR3 protein: CASTWGSEAFF; CDR3 DNA: TGCGCCAGCACATGGGGATCAGAAGCTTTCTTT
clone size: -; J gene: TRBJ1-2; D gene: -; V gene: TRBV7-2; CDR3 protein: CASSLGQGYGYTF; CDR3 DNA: TGTGCCAGCAGCTTAGGGCAGGGGTATGGCTACACCTTC
clone size: -; J gene: TRBJ1-2; D gene: -; V gene: TRBV7-8; CDR3 protein: CASSLELGTFYGYTF; CDR3 DNA: TGTGCCAGCAGCTTAGAACTTGGCACCTTCTATGGCTACACCTTC
clone size: -; J gene: TRBJ2-3; D gene: -; V gene: TRBV4-1; CDR3 protein: CASSPLRGSTDTQYF; CDR3 DNA: TGCGCCAGCAGCCCATTACGGGGGAGCACAGATACGCAGTATTTT